The rows below give T cell receptor beta chains drawn from one sample of a study of blood T cell repertoires in COVID-19. Sequencing was performed with immunoSEQ multiplex PCR; in TCRdb, only in-frame clones are kept and a portion is missing. The sample yields about 230,000 clones, roughly 80% seen once. Sequencing used peripheral blood. The source is a man aged 50-59 years with active or convalescent COVID-19. CDR3s include the opening cysteine and the closing phenylalanine or tryptophan. D genes are given only for firm matches. Only some rows state a clone size, as once, few, many or a class for expanded clones.

d_call	cdr3_length	clone_size	j_call	v_call	cdr3_nt	cdr3_aa
-	13	-	TRBJ1-2	TRBV6-2/TRBV6-3	TGTGCCAGCAGCCGTTTGGACAGAGAGGACTACACCTTC	CASSRLDREDYTF
-	17	-	TRBJ2-1	TRBV9	TGTGCCAGCAGCGTAGGCAACCCTAGTATCTCCTACAATGAGCAGTTCTTC	CASSVGNPSISYNEQFF
-	12	-	TRBJ1-5	TRBV6-2/TRBV6-3	TGTGCCAGCAGTTCCCCAGGGTTGCCCCAGCATTTT	CASSSPGLPQHF
-	15	few	TRBJ1-4	TRBV28	TGTGCCAGCAGGACGACAGGTCCCCTTAATGAAAAACTGTTTTTT	CASRTTGPLNEKLFF
TRBD2	15	once	TRBJ2-1	TRBV11-2	TGTGCCAGCAGCCGAGGGACTAGGCTTTACAATGAGCAGTTCTTC	CASSRGTRLYNEQFF
-	12	once	TRBJ1-1	TRBV29-1	TGCAGCGTGGGAACAGGGAACACTGAAGCTTTCTTT	CSVGTGNTEAFF
-	16	-	TRBJ2-7	TRBV14	TGTGCCAGCAACTCTGGGGCCTCGGCAGAAAGGAACGAGCAGTACTTC	CASNSGASAERNEQYF
-	13	-	TRBJ2-7	TRBV7-8	TGTGCCAGCCTCACCAGGGTAGGGTACGAGCAGTACTTC	CASLTRVGYEQYF
TRBD2	19	-	TRBJ2-2	TRBV28	TGTGCCAGCAGTTTATTGGCACTAGCGGGGGGCCCGAACACCGGGGAGCTGTTTTTT	CASSLLALAGGPNTGELFF
TRBD1	15	-	TRBJ2-3	TRBV3-1/TRBV3-2	TGTGCCAGCAGCCTCCAGACAGGGTTGGCAGATACGCAGTATTTT	CASSLQTGLADTQYF
TRBD1	15	-	TRBJ2-3	TRBV6-1	TGTGCCAGCAGTCCCTCACAGGGGAGCACAGATACGCAGTATTTT	CASSPSQGSTDTQYF
-	14	-	TRBJ1-4	TRBV29-1	TGCAGCGTCATACCAGGGTCAGAAGGCGAAAAACTGTTTTTT	CSVIPGSEGEKLFF
TRBD1	14	-	TRBJ2-7	TRBV6-1	TGTGCCAGCAGTGAAACTAACAGGGGCTACGAGCAGTACTTC	CASSETNRGYEQYF
TRBD1	15	-	TRBJ2-1	TRBV6-5	TGTGCCACCTCATCCCTGGACAGGGGGAACAATGAGCAGTTCTTC	CATSSLDRGNNEQFF
TRBD2	17	-	TRBJ2-3	TRBV7-9	TGTGCCAGCACTCCGGGAGGTTTCGCAGGGTCCACAGATACGCAGTATTTT	CASTPGGFAGSTDTQYF
-	16	-	TRBJ1-1	TRBV7-8	TGTGCCAGCAGCTTAGGATTGGGGACATTTAACACTGAAGCTTTCTTT	CASSLGLGTFNTEAFF
TRBD2	16	-	TRBJ2-1	TRBV6-5	TGTGCCAGCAGTTACTCCCGACTAGCGGGGGGGGGTGAGCAGTTCTTC	CASSYSRLAGGGEQFF
-	16	few	TRBJ2-6	TRBV6-5	TGTGCCAGCAGTTTTGGAGGTCAGTCTGGGGCCAACGTCCTGACTTTC	CASSFGGQSGANVLTF
-	15	-	TRBJ2-3	TRBV7-2	TGTGCCAGCAGCTTAGACAGACAGGACACAGATACGCAGTATTTT	CASSLDRQDTDTQYF
-	12	-	TRBJ2-7	TRBV5-1	TGCGCCAGCAGCTCAGGGGTGTACGAGCAGTACTTC	CASSSGVYEQYF
-	17	-	TRBJ1-3	TRBV9	TGTGCCAGCAGCGCAGGCGTGACAGATGACTTTGGAAACACCATATATTTT	CASSAGVTDDFGNTIYF
TRBD1	14	once	TRBJ2-3	TRBV24-1	TGTGCCGTCCAAGGGGGCGACCTTACGGATACGCAGTATTTT	CAVQGGDLTDTQYF
TRBD1	15	-	TRBJ2-7	TRBV5-4	TGTGCCAGCAGTTTTGACAGGGGGTCGTCCTACGAGCAGTACTTC	CASSFDRGSSYEQYF
TRBD2	15	-	TRBJ2-3	TRBV2	TGTGCCAGCCAGTCGTGGGGGGGTGGCGCAGATACGCAGTATTTT	CASQSWGGGADTQYF
TRBD1	16	few	TRBJ2-7	TRBV27	TGTGCCAGCAGTTTAGCTGGGACAGGGGGCTCCTACGAGCAGTACTTC	CASSLAGTGGSYEQYF
-	16	-	TRBJ2-1	TRBV7-8	TGTGCCAGCAGCTTAGCGCGTGACCAAAGAGGGAATGAGCAGTTCTTC	CASSLARDQRGNEQFF
TRBD1	15	-	TRBJ2-2	TRBV19	TGTGCCAGTAGTACCCAGGGGGCTTACACCGGGGAGCTGTTTTTT	CASSTQGAYTGELFF
TRBD1	15	-	TRBJ2-2	TRBV27	TGTGCCAGCAGCCCGAGACAGGGGGTGACCGGGGAGCTGTTTTTT	CASSPRQGVTGELFF
-	13	-	TRBJ2-7	TRBV5-4	TGTGCCAGCAGCACTGATCCCAGGACAGAGCAGTACTTC	CASSTDPRTEQYF
TRBD1	13	-	TRBJ2-7	TRBV2	TGTGCCAGCAGTGGCGACAGGGTTGGCGAGCAGTACTTC	CASSGDRVGEQYF
TRBD2	15	-	TRBJ2-7	TRBV5-5	TGTGCCAGCAAATTACTAGCGGGGGAAAGCTACGAGCAGTACTTC	CASKLLAGESYEQYF
TRBD1	13	-	TRBJ1-2	TRBV18	TGTGCCAGCTCACTGGGACAGGTCTATGGCTACACCTTC	CASSLGQVYGYTF
-	14	-	TRBJ1-2	TRBV6-5	TGTGCCAGCATCATCAGGGGAGCTAACTATGGCTACACCTTC	CASIIRGANYGYTF
TRBD1	16	once	TRBJ1-2	TRBV9	TGTGCCAGCAGCGTAGCCGGGACAGGCCCAAGGGGGGGCTACACCTTC	CASSVAGTGPRGGYTF
-	13	-	TRBJ1-2	TRBV2	TGTGCCAGCAGTTTGACAACCCAATATGGCTACACCTTC	CASSLTTQYGYTF
-	11	once	TRBJ2-1	TRBV20-1	TGCAGTAGTTGGCTGTACAATGAGCAGTTCTTC	CSSWLYNEQFF
-	15	-	TRBJ2-2	TRBV19	TGTGCCAGTAGTGGGGCTCGGGGGTTCGGCGGGGAGCTGTTTTTT	CASSGARGFGGELFF
-	14	-	TRBJ2-1	TRBV3-1/TRBV3-2	TGTGCCAGCAGCCCCCAGGCAGTGAACAATGAGCAGTTCTTC	CASSPQAVNNEQFF
-	14	-	TRBJ1-2	TRBV11-2	TGTGCCAGCAGCTCCACCCGGGGGGCGGGTGGCTACACCTTC	CASSSTRGAGGYTF
TRBD2	15	once	TRBJ2-5	TRBV6-6	TGTGCCAGCAGTCTAGGACTAGCGGGGGGGGAGACCCAGTACTTC	CASSLGLAGGETQYF
TRBD2	16	-	TRBJ2-3	TRBV7-2	TGTGCCAGCAGCCCGCGGACTAGCGGGTATACAGATACGCAGTATTTT	CASSPRTSGYTDTQYF